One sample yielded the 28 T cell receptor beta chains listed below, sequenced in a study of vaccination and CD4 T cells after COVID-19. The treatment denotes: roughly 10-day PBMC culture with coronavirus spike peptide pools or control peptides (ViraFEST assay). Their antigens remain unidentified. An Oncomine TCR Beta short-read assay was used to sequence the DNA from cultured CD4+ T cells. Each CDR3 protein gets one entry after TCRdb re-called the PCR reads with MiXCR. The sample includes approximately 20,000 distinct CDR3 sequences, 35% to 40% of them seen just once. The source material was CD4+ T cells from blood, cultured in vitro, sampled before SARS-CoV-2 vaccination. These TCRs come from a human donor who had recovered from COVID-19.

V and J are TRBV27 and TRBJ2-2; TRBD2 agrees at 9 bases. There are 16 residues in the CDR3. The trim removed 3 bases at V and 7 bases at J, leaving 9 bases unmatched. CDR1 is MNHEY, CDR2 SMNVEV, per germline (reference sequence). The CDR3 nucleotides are TGTGCCAGCAGTTTGATTAGCGGGAGATCGAGCGGGGAGCTGTTTTTT. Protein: CASSLISGRSSGELFF.

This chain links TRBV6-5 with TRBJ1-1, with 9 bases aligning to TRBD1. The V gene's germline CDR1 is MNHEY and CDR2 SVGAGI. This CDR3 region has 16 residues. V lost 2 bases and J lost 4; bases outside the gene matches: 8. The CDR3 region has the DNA TGTGCCAGCAGTTACGCGGGACAGGGTGGGGGCACTGAAGCTTTCTTT. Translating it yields CASSYAGQGGGTEAFF.

CDR3 coding DNA: TGCAGTACCGACGGGGGCGCAGGGTCAAACATTCAGTACTTC. This translates into CSTDGGAGSNIQYF. V usage is TRBV20-1 and J usage is TRBJ2-4; the D call may be TRBD1 or TRBD2 (6 bases each). The CDR3 contains 14 residues. Trimming removed 8 bases from V and 6 bases from J, with 20 bases in between. The V gene's germline CDR1 is DFQATT and CDR2 SNEGSKA (reference sequence).

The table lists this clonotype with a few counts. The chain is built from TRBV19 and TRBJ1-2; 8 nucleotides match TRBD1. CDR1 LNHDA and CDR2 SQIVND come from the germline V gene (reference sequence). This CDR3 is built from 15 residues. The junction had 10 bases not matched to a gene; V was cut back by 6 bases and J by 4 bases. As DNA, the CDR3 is TGTGCCAGTAGCTACGGGACAGGAGGAATCTATGGCTACACCTTC. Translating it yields CASSYGTGGIYGYTF.

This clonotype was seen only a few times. The CDR3 DNA sequence: TGTGCCAGCAGCCCGACCGGGAGTACCTATCAGCCCCAGCATTTT. It yields the protein CASSPTGSTYQPQHF. The gene calls are TRBV7-2 and TRBJ1-5; D is unresolved. This CDR3 is built from 15 residues. Per germline, CDR1 SGHTA and CDR2 FQGNSA. Trimming left V 5 bases short and J 5 bases short, with 16 bases between.

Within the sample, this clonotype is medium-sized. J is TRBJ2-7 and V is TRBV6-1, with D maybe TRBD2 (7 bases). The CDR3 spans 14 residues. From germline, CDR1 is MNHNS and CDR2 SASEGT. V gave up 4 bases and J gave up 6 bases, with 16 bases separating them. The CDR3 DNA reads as TGTGCCAGCAGTGGGATGGGGGGGGCTCCCGAGCAGTACTTC. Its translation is CASSGMGGAPEQYF.

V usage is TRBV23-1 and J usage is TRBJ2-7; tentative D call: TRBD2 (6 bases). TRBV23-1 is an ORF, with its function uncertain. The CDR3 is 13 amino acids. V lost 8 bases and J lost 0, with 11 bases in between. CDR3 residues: CASRDCRSYEQYF. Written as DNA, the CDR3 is TGCGCCAGCCGGGACTGCCGCTCCTACGAGCAGTACTTC.

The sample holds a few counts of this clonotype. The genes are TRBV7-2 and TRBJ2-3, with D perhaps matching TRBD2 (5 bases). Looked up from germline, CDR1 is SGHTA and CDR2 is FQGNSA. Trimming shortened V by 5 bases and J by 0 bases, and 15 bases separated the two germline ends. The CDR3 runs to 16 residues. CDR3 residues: CASSMQSGQSTDTQYF. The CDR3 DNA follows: TGTGCCAGCAGCATGCAGAGCGGCCAGAGCACAGATACGCAGTATTTT.

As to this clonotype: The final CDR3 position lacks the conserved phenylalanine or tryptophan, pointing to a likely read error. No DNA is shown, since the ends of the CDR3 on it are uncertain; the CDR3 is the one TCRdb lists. CDR3: CALEGRERNWL. V usage is TRBV30 and J usage is TRBJ2-1; the D call TRBD2 from the table was never checked on the DNA. The germline gives CDR1 GTSNPN, CDR2 SVGIG (reference sequence). Both ends counted, the CDR3 spans 11 residues.

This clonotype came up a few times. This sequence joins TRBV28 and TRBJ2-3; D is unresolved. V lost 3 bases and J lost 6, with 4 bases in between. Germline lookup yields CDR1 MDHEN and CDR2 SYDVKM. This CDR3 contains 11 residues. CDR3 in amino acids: CASSLGDTQYF. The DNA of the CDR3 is TGTGCCAGCAGTTTGGGGGATACGCAGTATTTT.

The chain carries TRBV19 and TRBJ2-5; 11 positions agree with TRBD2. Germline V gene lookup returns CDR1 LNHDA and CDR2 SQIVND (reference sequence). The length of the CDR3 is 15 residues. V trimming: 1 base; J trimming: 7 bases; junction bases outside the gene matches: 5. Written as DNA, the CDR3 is TGTGCCAGTAGTATAGTAGCGGGAGGGGGCGTGACCCAGTACTTC. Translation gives CASSIVAGGGVTQYF.

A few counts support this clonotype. In DNA, the CDR3 is TGCAGTGCTACATTGGTACATGTGGAGACCCAGTACTTC. As protein: CSATLVHVETQYF. V and J are TRBV20-1 and TRBJ2-5, with unresolved D. CDR3 length: 13 residues. Germline CDR1 and CDR2: DFQATT and SNEGSKA (reference sequence). V was trimmed by 4 bases and J by 5 bases, leaving 14 bases between them.

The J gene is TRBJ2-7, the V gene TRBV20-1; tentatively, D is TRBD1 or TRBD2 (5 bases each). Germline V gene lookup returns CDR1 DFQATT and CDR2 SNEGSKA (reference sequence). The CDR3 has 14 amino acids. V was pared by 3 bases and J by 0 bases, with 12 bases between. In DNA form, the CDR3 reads TGCAGTGCTAGGGGGGTGTCCATCTCCTACGAGCAGTACTTC. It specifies CSARGVSISYEQYF.

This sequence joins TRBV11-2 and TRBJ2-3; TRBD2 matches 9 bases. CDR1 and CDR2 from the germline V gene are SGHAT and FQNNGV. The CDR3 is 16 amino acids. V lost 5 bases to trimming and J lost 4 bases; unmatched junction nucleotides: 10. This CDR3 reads CASSLNSGRGPDTQYF. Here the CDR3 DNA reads TGTGCCAGCAGCCTGAATAGCGGGAGAGGGCCAGATACGCAGTATTTT.

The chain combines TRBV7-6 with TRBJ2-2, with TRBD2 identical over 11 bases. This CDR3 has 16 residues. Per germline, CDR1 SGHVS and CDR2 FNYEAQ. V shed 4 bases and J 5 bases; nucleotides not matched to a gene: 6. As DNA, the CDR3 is TGTGCCAGCAGCTCTACTAGCGGGAGTCTGACCGGGGAGCTGTTTTTT. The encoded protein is CASSSTSGSLTGELFF.

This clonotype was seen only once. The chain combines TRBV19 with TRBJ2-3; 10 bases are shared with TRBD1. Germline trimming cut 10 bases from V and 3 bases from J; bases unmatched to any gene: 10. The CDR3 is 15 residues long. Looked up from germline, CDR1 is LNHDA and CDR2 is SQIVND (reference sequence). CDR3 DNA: TGTGCCACGACAGGGGGCGCAAGTTTGACAGATACGCAGTATTTT. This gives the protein CATTGGASLTDTQYF.

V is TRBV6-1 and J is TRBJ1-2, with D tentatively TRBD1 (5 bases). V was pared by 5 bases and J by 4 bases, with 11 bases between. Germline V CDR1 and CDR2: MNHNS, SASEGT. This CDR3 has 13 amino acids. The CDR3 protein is CASSLRGTYGYTF. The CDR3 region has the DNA TGTGCCAGCAGTCTACGGGGGACCTATGGCTACACCTTC.

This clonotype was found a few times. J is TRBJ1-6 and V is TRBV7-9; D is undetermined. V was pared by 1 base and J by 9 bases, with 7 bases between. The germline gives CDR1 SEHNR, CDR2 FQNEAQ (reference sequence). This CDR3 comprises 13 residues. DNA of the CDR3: TGTGCCAGCAGCTTAGAGGAGGGTTCACCCCTCCACTTT. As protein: CASSLEEGSPLHF.

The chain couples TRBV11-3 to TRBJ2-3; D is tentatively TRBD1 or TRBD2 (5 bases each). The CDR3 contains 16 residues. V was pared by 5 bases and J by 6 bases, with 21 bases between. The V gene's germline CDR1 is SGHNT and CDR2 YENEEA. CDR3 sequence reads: CASSGPWHTEGDTQYF. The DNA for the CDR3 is TGTGCCAGCAGCGGACCCTGGCATACTGAGGGGGATACGCAGTATTTT.

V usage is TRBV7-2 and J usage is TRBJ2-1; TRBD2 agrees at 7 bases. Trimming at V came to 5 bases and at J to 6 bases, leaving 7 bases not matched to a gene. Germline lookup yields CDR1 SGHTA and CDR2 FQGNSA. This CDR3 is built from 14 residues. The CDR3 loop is CASSPSGGVNEQFF. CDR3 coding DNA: TGTGCCAGCAGCCCGAGTGGGGGGGTCAATGAGCAGTTCTTC. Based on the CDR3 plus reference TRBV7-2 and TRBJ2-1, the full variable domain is GAGVSQSPSNKVTEKGKDVELRCDPISGHTALYWYRQSLGQGLEFLIYFQGNSAPDKSGLPSDRFSAERTGGSVSTLTIQRTQQEDSAVYLCASSPSGGVNEQFFGPGTRLTVL.

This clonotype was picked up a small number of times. Here the CDR3 reads CASSDSPDQPQHF. CDR3 bases: TGTGCCAGCAGTGATAGCCCAGACCAGCCCCAGCATTTT. This sequence joins TRBV6-1 and TRBJ1-5; the D is unclear. Germline-derived CDR1 and CDR2 are MNHNS and SASEGT. The V gene lost 3 bases and the J gene lost 7 bases, with 10 bases spanning the gap. CDR3 length equals 13 residues.

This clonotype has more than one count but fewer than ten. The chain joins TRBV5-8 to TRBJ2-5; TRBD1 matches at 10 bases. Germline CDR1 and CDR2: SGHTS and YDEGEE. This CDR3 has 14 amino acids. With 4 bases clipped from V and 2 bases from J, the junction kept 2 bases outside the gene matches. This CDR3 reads CASSPGQGQETQYF. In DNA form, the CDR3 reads TGTGCCAGCAGCCCGGGACAGGGGCAAGAGACCCAGTACTTC.

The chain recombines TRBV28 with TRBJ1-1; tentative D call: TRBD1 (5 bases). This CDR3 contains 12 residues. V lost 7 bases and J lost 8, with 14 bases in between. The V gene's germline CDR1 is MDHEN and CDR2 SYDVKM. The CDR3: CASTLGWTEAFF. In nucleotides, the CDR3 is TGTGCCAGCACCCTAGGGTGGACAGAAGCTTTCTTT.

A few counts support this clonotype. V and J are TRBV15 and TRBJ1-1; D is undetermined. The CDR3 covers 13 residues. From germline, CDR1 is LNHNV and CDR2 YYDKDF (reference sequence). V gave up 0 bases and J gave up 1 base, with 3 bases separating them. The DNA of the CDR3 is TGTGCCACCAGCAGAGATCAGAACACTGAAGCTTTCTTT. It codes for CATSRDQNTEAFF. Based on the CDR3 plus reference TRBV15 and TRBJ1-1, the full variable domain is DAMVIQNPRYQVTQFGKPVTLSCSQTLNHNVMYWYQQKSSQAPKLLFHYYDKDFNNEADTPDNFQSRRPNTSFCFLDIRSPGLGDTAMYLCATSRDQNTEAFFGQGTRLTVV.

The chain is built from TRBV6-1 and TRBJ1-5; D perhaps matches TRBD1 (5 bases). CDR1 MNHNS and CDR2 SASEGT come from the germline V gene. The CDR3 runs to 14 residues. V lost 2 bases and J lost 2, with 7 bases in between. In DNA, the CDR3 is TGTGCCAGCAGTGAACAGGGAGGCAATCAGCCCCAGCATTTT. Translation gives CASSEQGGNQPQHF.

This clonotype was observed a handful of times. CDR3 DNA sequence: TGTGCCAGCAGCGCACAGGTGGGGAACACTGAAGCTTTCTTT. It specifies CASSAQVGNTEAFF. The gene calls are TRBV7-2 and TRBJ1-1; D possibly corresponds to TRBD1 (5 bases). V dropped 5 bases and J dropped 1 base, with 11 bases sitting between them. This CDR3 is 14 amino acids long. Germline CDR1 reads SGHTA; CDR2 reads FQGNSA.

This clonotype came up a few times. In DNA form, the CDR3 reads TGTGCCAGCAATACTAGACAGGGGATTGGCAGCAATCAGCCCCAGCATTTT. Protein product: CASNTRQGIGSNQPQHF. This chain joins TRBV6-1 and TRBJ1-5; 8 positions match TRBD1. From germline, CDR1 is MNHNS and CDR2 SASEGT. Trimming removed 7 bases from V and 1 base from J; junction bases left unmatched: 12. The CDR3 spans 17 residues.

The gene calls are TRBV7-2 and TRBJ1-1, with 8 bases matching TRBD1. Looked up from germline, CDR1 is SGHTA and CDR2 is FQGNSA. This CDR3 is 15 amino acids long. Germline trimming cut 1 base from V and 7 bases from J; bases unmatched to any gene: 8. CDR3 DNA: TGTGCCAGCAGCTTAGTATTCGGGACAGGCTATGAAGCTTTCTTT. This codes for CASSLVFGTGYEAFF.